This section outlines one T cell receptor (beta chain) sequence together with its context. Sample time point: persistent/refractory GD, antithyroid drugs over 5 years with positive TRAb. TCR sequences were obtained from RNA taken from PBMCs. The data stem from a study of regulatory T cells in long-lasting Graves disease. The TCR beta library used iRepertoire HTBI primers with Arm-PCR amplification of CDR3. In the original workflow: Across samples, around 60 TRBV and 12 to 15 TRBJ segments were found. TCRdb analysed the multiplex PCR reads with MiXCR anew, one entry per CDR3 protein. TCRdb, not the authors, supplied the V and J calls. The table shows about 310,000 distinct CDR3 sequences, with roughly a fifth occurring only once. Germline V gene sequence: CDR1 KGHSH, CDR2 LQKENI. The CDR3 runs to 15 residues. Unmatched junction bases numbered 4, after V lost 5 bases and J lost 1 base.

This sequence originates from a female donor with Graves disease. Sample: peripheral blood mononuclear cells (PBMCs), taken when the disease was refractory, from a patient treated with antithyroid drugs. The chain employs TRBV18 and TRBJ2-3; TRBD2 matches at 9 bases. Written as DNA, the CDR3 is TGTGCCAGCTCATCCATAGCGGGGGGCACAGATACGCAGTATTTT. Protein: CASSSIAGGTDTQYF.